This note documents a single TCR beta chain sequence. CDR3 size: 15 residues. After removal of 4 bases from V and 4 bases from J, the junction contained 8 bases not matched to a gene. The germline V gene has CDR1 SGHNT and CDR2 YYREEE (reference sequence). The sample belongs to a study of T cell changes during pregnancy in multiple sclerosis. The method was immunoSEQ multiplex PCR; TCRdb's version includes in-frame clones alone and lacks a portion of them. The sample lists about 80,000 clones, 89% occurring once. This clonotype was sampled from a female donor with multiple sclerosis, enrolled in a pregnancy study. J is TRBJ1-3 and V is TRBV5-4, with 7 positions matching TRBD1. The source material was peripheral blood, sampled before pregnancy. The CDR3 loop reads CASSGERGHGNTIYF. The CDR3 nucleotides read TGTGCCAGCAGCGGGGAAAGGGGGCACGGAAACACCATATATTTT.